A single sample gave rise to the 15 T cell receptor beta chains below, sequenced in a study of tumor and adjacent non-tumor tissue in lung cancer. This sample's RNA came from whole unsorted tissue. This non-tumor lung sample came from over 3 cm beyond the tumor edge. A modified ARM-PCR protocol with three rounds of nested PCR amplified TCRbeta. TCRdb ran MiXCR on the multiplex PCR reads and lists one entry per CDR3 protein. The table includes 70,000 to 95,000 distinct CDR3 sequences, more than 65% detected once. Sequencing was performed on distant non-tumor lung tissue. All receptors come from a man aged 70-80 years with non-small cell lung cancer.

About this clonotype itself: At one of its ends the junction is not consistent with the germline gene, which may arise from a read error. The chain employs TRBV6-1 and TRBJ2-1; tentative D call: TRBD2 (6 bases). Germline V CDR1 and CDR2: MNHNS, SASEGT. The CDR3 is 15 residues long. The CDR3 spells CARTPGEFSYNELFF. In nucleotides, the CDR3 is TGTGCCAGGACTCCGGGGGAATTCTCCTACAATGAGCTGTTCTTC.

This clonotype was observed a single time. The chain has TRBV12-3 or TRBV12-4 and TRBJ2-3; D gene uncertain. Trimming took off 4 bases at V and 2 bases at J, with 13 bases between the two ends. CDR3 length: 15 residues. The CDR3 region is CASSSEAEVTDTQYF. CDR3 DNA: TGTGCCAGCAGTTCCGAGGCAGAGGTCACAGATACGCAGTATTTT.

V gene TRBV11-3 combines with J gene TRBJ2-7, with 7 nucleotides matching TRBD2. This CDR3 has 15 amino acids. V lost 6 bases to trimming and J lost 6 bases; unmatched junction nucleotides: 14. CDR1 and CDR2 from the germline V gene are SGHNT and YENEEA. The CDR3: CASSQRTSEISEQYF. The CDR3 coding sequence is TGTGCCAGCAGTCAACGGACTAGTGAAATCTCCGAGCAGTACTTC.

Regarding this clonotype: A much larger clone sits a single nucleotide away, making a read error possible. J is TRBJ1-1 and V is TRBV6-5; no firm D call. The CDR3 runs 13 residues. Germline-derived CDR1 and CDR2 are MNHEY and SVGAGI. As DNA, the CDR3 is TGTGCCAGCAGTTACCGGGAAAACAATGAAGCTTTCTTT. Amino acid sequence: CASSYRENNEAFF.

About this clonotype itself: A junction end diverges from the germline sequence, so it may reflect a read error. The rearrangement links TRBV6-6 to TRBJ1-1; 10 bases fit TRBD1. Germline V gives CDR1 MNHNY, CDR2 SVGAGI (reference sequence). The CDR3 is 14 residues long. CDR3 bases: TGTGCCTCCTTCATGGGACAGGGGTCCACTGAAGCATTCTTT. The encoded protein is CASFMGQGSTEAFF.

A word on this clonotype: One junction end disagrees with the germline gene, perhaps due to a read error. The rearrangement joins TRBV30 to TRBJ2-7; 7 bases are shared with TRBD1. The CDR3 is made up of 15 amino acids. CDR1 is GTSNPN and CDR2 is SVGIG in the germline V gene (reference sequence). CDR3 protein: CAWRTGTDSSYKQYF. The CDR3 nucleotides are TGTGCCTGGAGAACTGGGACAGATAGCTCCTACAAGCAGTACTTC.

Concerning this clonotype: The junction shows a germline mismatch at one end, possibly a read error. The chain recombines TRBV4-3 with TRBJ1-2, with 8 bases that match TRBD1. The CDR3 covers 13 residues. The germline CDR1 and CDR2 sequences are LGHNA and YSLEER. CDR3 DNA: TGCGCTAGCAGCCAAGAGACAGGGGATGACTACACCTTC. Its translation: CASSQETGDDYTF.

About this clonotype itself: Relative to the germline gene, one junction end is altered; a read error may explain this. This chain joins TRBV11-3 and TRBJ1-1; D is possibly TRBD1 (6 bases). The CDR3 is made up of 13 amino acids. Germline CDR1 SGHNT, CDR2 YENEEA. CDR3 in amino acids: CFSSLQGGSEAFF. As DNA, the CDR3 is TGTTTCAGCAGCTTACAGGGTGGGAGTGAAGCCTTCTTT.

Note on this clonotype: The junction does not match germline at one end; this may be a read error. V and J are TRBV4-3 and TRBJ2-4; possible D gene TRBD1, 6 bases. The germline V gene has CDR1 LGHNA and CDR2 YSLEER. The CDR3 covers 14 residues. CDR3 protein: CTSSQTGAKNIQYF. CDR3 bases: TGCACCAGTAGCCAGACAGGAGCCAAAAACATTCAGTACTTC.

This clonotype was seen more than once but under ten times. A read error may produce the germline difference seen at one junction end. The V and J genes are TRBV11-2 and TRBJ2-1; 7 bases are shared with TRBD1. Germline values: CDR1 SGHAT, CDR2 FQNNGV. This CDR3 has 14 amino acids. The CDR3 region is CPRSLQGTYNEQFF. The CDR3 nucleotides read TGTCCCAGAAGCTTACAGGGGACCTACAATGAGCAGTTCTTC.

Regarding this clonotype: A read error may account for a junction end that differs from germline. The chain couples TRBV6-1 to TRBJ2-5; perhaps TRBD1 as D (6 bases). The CDR3 consists of 15 residues. Germline V gene data show CDR1 as MNHNS and CDR2 as SASEGT. The CDR3 protein is CASTYGSWGQETQYF. CDR3 coding DNA: TGTGCCAGCACTTATGGTAGCTGGGGACAAGAGACCCAATACTTC.

About this clonotype itself: The junction shows a germline mismatch at one end, possibly a read error. The J gene is TRBJ1-2, the V gene TRBV29-1; D uncertain. The CDR3 is 16 amino acids. Germline loops: CDR1 SQVTM, CDR2 ANQGSEA. The CDR3 DNA follows: TGCAGCGTTGTCCCCTATCAATCTTCGGGAGAAAATGGGTACACCTTC. It is translated as CSVVPYQSSGENGYTF.

A word on this clonotype: A single base separates this from a much larger clone, so it may be a read error. The gene calls are TRBV6-6 and TRBJ2-1; TRBD2 matches 15 bases. With 7 bases clipped from V and 10 bases from J, the junction kept 8 bases outside the gene matches. Germline CDR1 and CDR2: MNHNY and SVGAGI (reference sequence). The CDR3 consists of 15 residues. The DNA of the CDR3 is TGTGCCAGCAATTATGCCGGGACTAGCGGGAGGGAGCAGTTCTTC. Translated: CASNYAGTSGREQFF.

This clonotype was seen a single time. The chain couples TRBV10-3 to TRBJ1-1; D possibly corresponds to TRBD1 (6 bases). V lost 10 bases, J lost 4 bases, and 22 bases lay in between. Germline V gene sequence: CDR1 ENHRY, CDR2 SYGVKD. The CDR3 sequence is 15 residues long. The CDR3 bases are TGTGCCAACATTGAGTCTCAGGGGCAGGTCACTGAAGCTTTCTTT. It encodes CANIESQGQVTEAFF.

This clonotype was observed many times. The rearrangement joins TRBV4-1 to TRBJ1-2; 9 nucleotides match TRBD1. The CDR3 has 16 amino acids. With V trimmed by 0 bases and J by 2 bases, 4 bases remained unmatched. Germline-derived CDR1 and CDR2 are MGHRA and YSYEKL. Here the CDR3 reads CASSQENRGRNYGYTF. In nucleotides, the CDR3 is TGCGCCAGCAGCCAAGAAAACAGGGGGCGCAACTATGGCTACACCTTC.